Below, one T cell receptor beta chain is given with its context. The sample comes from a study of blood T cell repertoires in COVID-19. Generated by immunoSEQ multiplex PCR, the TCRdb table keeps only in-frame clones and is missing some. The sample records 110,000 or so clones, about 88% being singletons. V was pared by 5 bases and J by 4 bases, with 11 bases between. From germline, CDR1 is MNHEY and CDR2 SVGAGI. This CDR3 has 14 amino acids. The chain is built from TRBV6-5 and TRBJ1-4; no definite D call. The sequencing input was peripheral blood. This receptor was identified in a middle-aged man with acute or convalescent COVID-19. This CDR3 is CASSTGVINEKLFF. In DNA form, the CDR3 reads TGTGCCAGCAGTACCGGGGTAATTAATGAAAAACTGTTTTTT.